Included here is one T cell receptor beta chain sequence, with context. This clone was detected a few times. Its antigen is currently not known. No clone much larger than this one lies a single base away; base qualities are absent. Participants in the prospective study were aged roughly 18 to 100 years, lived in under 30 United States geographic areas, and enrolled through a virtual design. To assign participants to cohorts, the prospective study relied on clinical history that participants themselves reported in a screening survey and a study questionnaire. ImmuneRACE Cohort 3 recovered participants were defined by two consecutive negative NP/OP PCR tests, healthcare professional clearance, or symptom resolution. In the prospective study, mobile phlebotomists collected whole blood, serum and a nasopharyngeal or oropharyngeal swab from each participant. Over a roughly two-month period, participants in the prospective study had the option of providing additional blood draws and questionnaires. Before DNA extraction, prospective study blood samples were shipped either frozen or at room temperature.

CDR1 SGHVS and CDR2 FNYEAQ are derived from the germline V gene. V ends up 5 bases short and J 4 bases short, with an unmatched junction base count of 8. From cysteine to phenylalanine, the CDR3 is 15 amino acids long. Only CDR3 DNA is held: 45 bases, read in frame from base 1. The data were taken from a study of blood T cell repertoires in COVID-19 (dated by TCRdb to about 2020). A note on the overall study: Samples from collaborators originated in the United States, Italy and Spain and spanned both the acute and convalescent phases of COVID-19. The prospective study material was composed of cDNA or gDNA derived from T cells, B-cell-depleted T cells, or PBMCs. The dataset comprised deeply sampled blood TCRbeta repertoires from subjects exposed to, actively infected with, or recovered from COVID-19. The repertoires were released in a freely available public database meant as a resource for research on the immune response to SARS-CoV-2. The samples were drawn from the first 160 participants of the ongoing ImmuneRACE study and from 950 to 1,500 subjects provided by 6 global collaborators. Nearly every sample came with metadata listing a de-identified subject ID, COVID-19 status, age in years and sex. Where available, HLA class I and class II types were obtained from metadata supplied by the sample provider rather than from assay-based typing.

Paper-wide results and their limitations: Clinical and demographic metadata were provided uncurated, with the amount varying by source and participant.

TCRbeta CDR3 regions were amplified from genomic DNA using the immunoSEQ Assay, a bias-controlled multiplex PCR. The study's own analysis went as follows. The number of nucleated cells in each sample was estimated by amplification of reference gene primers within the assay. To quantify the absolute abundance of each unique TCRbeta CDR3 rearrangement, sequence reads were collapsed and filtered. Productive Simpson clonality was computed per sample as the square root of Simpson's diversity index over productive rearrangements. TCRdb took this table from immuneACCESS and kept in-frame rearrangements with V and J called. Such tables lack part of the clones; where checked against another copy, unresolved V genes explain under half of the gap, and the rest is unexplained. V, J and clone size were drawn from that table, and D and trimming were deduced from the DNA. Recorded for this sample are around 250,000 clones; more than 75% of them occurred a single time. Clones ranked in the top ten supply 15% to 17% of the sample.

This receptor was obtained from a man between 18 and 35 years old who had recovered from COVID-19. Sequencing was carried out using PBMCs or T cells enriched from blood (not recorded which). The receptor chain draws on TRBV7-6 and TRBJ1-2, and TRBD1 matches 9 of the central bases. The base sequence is TGTGCCAGCAGCGCACGGACAGGGGCTTCCTATGGCTACACCTTC. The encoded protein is CASSARTGASYGYTF.